This entry lists 18 T cell receptor beta chains sequenced from one sample in a study of cytomegalovirus exposure and HLA in healthy donors (dated by TCRdb to the late 2010s). Receptor libraries were prepared by the immunoSEQ multiplex PCR assay. The multiplex PCR relied on a mix of 60 forward primers for TCR Vbeta segments and 13 reverse primers for TCR Jbeta segments. What TCRdb holds here is the immuneACCESS table cut down to in-frame rearrangements. Part of the clones is not present; checked against another copy, under half of the missing clones reflect an unresolved V gene, and the others are unexplained. Recorded for this sample are 250,000 to 350,000 clones; about 66% of them occurred a single time. The ten largest clones represent under 3% of the sample. Sequenced input: PBMCs. The receptors come from a female donor in good health and CMV-seronegative.

This clone was seen a handful of times. This chain connects TRBV6-5 to TRBJ2-7; a possible D gene is TRBD2 (6 bases). Germline values: CDR1 MNHEY, CDR2 SVGAGI. The CDR3 sequence is 11 residues long. The V end was cut by 6 bases, the J end by 4 bases, with 7 bases between. The CDR3 protein is CASRGGYEQYF. The CDR3 DNA sequence: TGTGCCAGCAGGGGGGGATACGAGCAGTACTTC.

V usage is TRBV5-4 and J usage is TRBJ2-6; D gene unclear. Trimming stripped 2 bases from V and 0 bases from J, with 9 bases between. CDR3 size: 16 residues. The germline gives CDR1 SGHNT, CDR2 YYREEE (reference sequence). CDR3 sequence: CASSLSHPSGANVLTF. The CDR3 DNA sequence: TGTGCCAGCAGCTTAAGCCACCCCTCTGGGGCCAACGTCCTGACTTTC.

This sequence joins TRBV7-9 and TRBJ2-7; D gene ambiguous. CDR3 length equals 15 residues. V lost 3 bases and J lost 1, with 13 bases in between. Per the germline V gene, CDR1 is SEHNR and CDR2 is FQNEAQ (reference sequence). CDR3 sequence: CASSLVWAESYEQYF. In DNA form, the CDR3 reads TGTGCCAGCAGCTTGGTCTGGGCAGAGTCCTACGAGCAGTACTTC.

J is TRBJ2-2 and V is TRBV7-9; TRBD2 matches at 8 bases. The germline V gene encodes CDR1 SEHNR and CDR2 FQNEAQ (reference sequence). The trim removed 2 bases at V and 4 bases at J, leaving 3 bases unmatched. The CDR3 contains 15 residues. The CDR3 nucleotides read TGTGCCAGCAGCTTAACTAGCGGACTCACCGGGGAGCTGTTTTTT. Translation: CASSLTSGLTGELFF.

For the CDR3, the DNA is TGCGCCAGCAGCTTGGGTCCTTCGGTATACGAGCAGTACTTC. It is translated as CASSLGPSVYEQYF. The rearrangement joins TRBV5-1 to TRBJ2-7, with D hard to call. The germline CDR1 and CDR2 sequences are SGHRS and YFSETQ. This CDR3 has 14 residues. The V gene lost 0 bases and the J gene lost 4 bases, with 11 bases spanning the gap.

This clone showed up just once. The gene calls are TRBV25-1 and TRBJ2-2, with 10 bases matching TRBD2. Trimming cost V 7 bases and J 4 bases; bases outside gene matches: 15. Germline CDR1 reads MGHDK; CDR2 reads SYGVNS. The CDR3 has 18 residues. The DNA for the CDR3 is TGTGCCAGCATGTCAGGGCAACAAGCGGGAGGGGGCACCGGGGAGCTGTTTTTT. Its protein is CASMSGQQAGGGTGELFF.

This clone came up a few times. Other DNA variants within this sample encode the same CDR3. This chain connects TRBV15 to TRBJ2-5; possible D gene TRBD1, 5 bases. The CDR3 consists of 15 residues. The V gene lost 2 bases and the J gene lost 1 base, with 11 bases spanning the gap. Germline CDR1 is LNHNV and CDR2 is YYDKDF (reference sequence). CDR3 residues: CATSRPRTPQETQYF. The CDR3 DNA is TGTGCCACCAGCAGACCTAGGACACCCCAAGAGACCCAGTACTTC.

The rearrangement uses TRBV11-3 and TRBJ2-2, with TRBD1 identical over 10 bases. V lost 1 base and J lost 6; bases outside the gene matches: 8. Germline CDR1 is SGHNT and CDR2 is YENEEA. The CDR3 is 17 residues long. The CDR3 reads CASSLGTTGTGAGELFF. The CDR3 DNA is TGTGCCAGCAGCTTAGGGACGACCGGGACAGGGGCCGGGGAGCTGTTTTTT. Combining the CDR3 with reference TRBV11-3 and TRBJ2-2 gives the whole variable domain EAGVVQSPRYKIIEKKQPVAFWCNPISGHNTLYWYLQNLGQGPELLIRYENEEAVDDSQLPKDRFSAERLKGVDSTLKIQPAELGDSAVYLCASSLGTTGTGAGELFFGEGSRLTVL.

The chain recombines TRBV5-5 with TRBJ2-5, with 12 bases identical to TRBD2. Germline loops: CDR1 SGHKS, CDR2 YYEKEE (reference sequence). The J segment lost 5 bases and the V segment lost 2 bases, leaving 7 bases of the junction unmatched. There are 16 residues in the CDR3. CDR3 DNA sequence: TGTGCCAGCAGCTTCCTAGCGGGAGGGCTCAAGGAGACCCAGTACTTC. It encodes CASSFLAGGLKETQYF.

The CDR3 spells CASSMDAWAAEAFF. CDR3 coding DNA: TGCGCCAGCAGCATGGACGCTTGGGCCGCAGAAGCTTTCTTT. This chain joins TRBV5-1 and TRBJ1-1, with no clear D. Trimming removed 4 bases at V and 8 bases at J, with 18 bases between. The CDR3 runs 14 residues. The V gene's germline CDR1 is SGHRS and CDR2 YFSETQ. Full variable domain (remainder filled in from reference TRBV5-1 and TRBJ1-1): KAGVTQTPRYLIKTRGQQVTLSCSPISGHRSVSWYQQTPGQGLQFLFEYFSETQRNKGNFPGRFSGRQFSNSRSEMNVSTLELGDSALYLCASSMDAWAAEAFFGQGTRLTVV.

The chain combines TRBV2 with TRBJ2-3; D remains ambiguous. The germline V and J ends were trimmed by 4 bases and 5 bases, with 7 bases remaining between them. The CDR3 totals 12 residues. CDR1 is SNHLY, CDR2 FYNNEI, per germline. DNA for the CDR3: TGTGCCAGCAGTGTAAATAGAGATACGCAGTATTTT. Its translation is CASSVNRDTQYF.

This chain links TRBV5-6 with TRBJ2-2; 9 bases are a match to TRBD1. This CDR3 is 16 amino acids long. Germline V gene sequence: CDR1 SGHDT, CDR2 YYEEEE. V was clipped by 5 bases and J by 2 bases; unmatched bases: 7. This CDR3 reads CASSYDTGGNTGELFF. CDR3 DNA sequence: TGTGCCAGCAGTTACGACACAGGGGGCAACACCGGGGAGCTGTTTTTT.

V and J are TRBV6-1 and TRBJ2-7; 9 bases agree with TRBD1. Germline trimming cut 4 bases from V and 3 bases from J; bases unmatched to any gene: 1. Germline V gives CDR1 MNHNS, CDR2 SASEGT. The CDR3 sequence is 13 residues long. For the CDR3, the DNA is TGTGCCAGCAGTGGGACAGGGGACTACGAGCAGTACTTC. This translates into CASSGTGDYEQYF.

The J gene is TRBJ2-7, the V gene TRBV2, with 10 bases lining up with TRBD1. V lost 2 bases to trimming and J lost 5 bases; unmatched junction nucleotides: 9. The CDR3 sequence is 16 residues long. Germline loops: CDR1 SNHLY, CDR2 FYNNEI. CDR3 DNA sequence: TGTGCCAGCAGTGAACTTTGGGGGACAGGGGCTCACGAGCAGTACTTC. It codes for CASSELWGTGAHEQYF.

The chain links TRBV11-3 to TRBJ1-1; weak D call: TRBD1 (5 bases). CDR1 and CDR2 from the germline V gene are SGHNT and YENEEA. Trimming shortened V by 4 bases and J by 0 bases, and 15 bases separated the two germline ends. The CDR3 is 16 amino acids. The CDR3 region is CASSYMDTTVNTEAFF. CDR3 DNA sequence: TGTGCCAGCAGCTACATGGACACGACGGTGAACACTGAAGCTTTCTTT.

The rearrangement uses TRBV2 and TRBJ2-7; 14 positions match TRBD2. CDR3 length: 14 residues. Per the germline V gene, CDR1 is SNHLY and CDR2 is FYNNEI. The V gene end was trimmed by 6 bases and the J gene end by 7 bases; junction bases not matched to a gene: 5. CDR3 DNA: TGTGCCAGCAGGGGGACTAGCGGGAGAGGGGAGCAGTACTTC. It specifies CASRGTSGRGEQYF. Together with reference TRBV2 and TRBJ2-7, the CDR3 gives the full variable domain: EPEVTQTPSHQVTQMGQEVILRCVPISNHLYFYWYRQILGQKVEFLVSFYNNEISEKSEIFDDQFSVERPDGSNFTLKIRSTKLEDSAMYFCASRGTSGRGEQYFGPGTRLTVT.

This rearrangement joins TRBV27 to TRBJ2-7, with D perhaps matching TRBD2 (6 bases). This CDR3 has 11 residues. V was pared by 7 bases and J by 6 bases, with 10 bases between. Germline assignment: CDR1 MNHEY and CDR2 SMNVEV (reference sequence). The CDR3 DNA reads as TGTGCCAGCAACGACGGGGGCGAGCAGTACTTC. Protein product: CASNDGGEQYF.

J is TRBJ2-7 and V is TRBV30; TRBD2 agrees at 7 bases. Unmatched junction bases numbered 6, after V lost 0 bases and J lost 1 base. This CDR3 has 15 residues. CDR1 and CDR2 from the germline V gene are GTSNPN and SVGIG (reference sequence). CDR3 sequence reads: CAWSVGGSNSYEQYF. CDR3 DNA sequence: TGTGCCTGGAGTGTAGGCGGGAGTAATTCCTACGAGCAGTACTTC.